This T cell receptor beta chain was sequenced in a study of T cell responses to AZD1222 COVID-19 vaccine. CDR1 SQVTM and CDR2 ANQGSEA come from the germline V gene. The CDR3 covers 15 residues. V lost 6 bases to trimming and J lost 2 bases, with 19 bases between them. TCRdb's copy holds only in-frame clones and misses some; the assay was immunoSEQ multiplex PCR. This repertoire shows about 120,000 clones, around nine tenths found once; its top ten account for around 4.4%. Regarding this clone: Its antigen is still unknown.

Study conclusions and caveats: The number of AZD1222 recipients seropositive at baseline was only five to seven.

J is TRBJ2-5 and V is TRBV29-1; no definite D call. The source is an adult who received the MenACWY meningococcal vaccine as a control. This specimen was peripheral blood, taken 28 days after the second dose of the MenACWY control vaccine. CDR3 amino acids: CSVLPLDLGQETQYF. The CDR3 coding sequence is TGCAGCGTATTACCACTGGACCTGGGACAAGAGACCCAGTACTTC.